This T cell receptor (beta chain) was captured by sequencing in a study of a mutant IDH1 vaccine in newly diagnosed glioma. Time point defined: baseline, week 1 (first vaccination visit). Treatment indicated: pre-vaccination baseline after standard-of-care therapy. In the case of this clone: What it binds is unknown.

TCRdb's table, derived via immunoSEQ multiplex PCR, lists solely in-frame clones and lacks some. The top ten hold around 0.6% of the sample, which has approximately 100,000 clones, 80% to 90% seen once. The CDR3 sequence is 15 residues long. V trimming: 3 bases; J trimming: 2 bases; junction bases outside the gene matches: 6. CDR1 is SEHNR, CDR2 FQNEAQ, per germline (reference sequence). Findings of the study overall: Vaccine-induced responses were seen in approximately 92% of patients, spanning several MHC alleles.

The sample here was PBMCs, taken from a glioma patient treated with radiotherapy, temozolomide or both. This TCR was sampled from a woman aged 45-60 years with glioma. The chain uses TRBV7-9 and TRBJ1-2; TRBD1 agrees at 7 bases. The chain's CDR3 is CASSFPTGINYGYTF. The CDR3 DNA reads as TGTGCCAGCAGCTTCCCGACAGGGATCAACTATGGCTACACCTTC.